A single sample is the source of the 3 T cell receptor beta chains below, sequenced in a study of CD8+CD57+ T cells in acquired aplastic anemia. Only patients with CD8+CD57+ cell expansion on flow cytometry were chosen for sequencing. Profiling of TCR beta VDJ combinations and CDR3 sequences used genomic DNA as template. MiXCR, run by TCRdb on the reads, gives a single entry per CDR3 protein. The sample holds hundreds of thousands of distinct CDR3 sequences, 45% to 65% seen once. Sequenced: sorted CD4+, CD8+, or CD8+CD57+ T cells (not recorded which) from PBMCs. The receptors were gathered from a human donor with aplastic anemia.

This sequence joins TRBV20-1 and TRBJ1-5; D gene unclear. The CDR3 runs 13 residues. V lost 2 bases and J 1 base, leaving 6 bases between the germline ends. CDR1 DFQATT and CDR2 SNEGSKA come from the germline V gene (reference sequence). This CDR3 is CSARRGSNQPQHF. CDR3 coding DNA: TGCAGTGCTAGACGCGGGAGCAATCAGCCCCAGCATTTT.

This clonotype was counted a few times. CDR3 sequence: CASSGARGRYEQYF. In DNA, the CDR3 is TGTGCCAGCAGCGGGGCACGGGGGAGGTACGAGCAGTACTTC. The V call is TRBV13, the J call TRBJ2-7; TRBD2 might be the D (6 bases). The germline V gene encodes CDR1 PRHDT and CDR2 FYEKMQ (reference sequence). The V gene lost 5 bases and the J gene lost 4 bases, with 15 bases spanning the gap. This CDR3 is built from 14 residues.

This clonotype came up a few times. The CDR3 region is CASSARTGSDEQYF. The CDR3, as DNA: TGTGCCAGCAGCGCCCGGACAGGGTCCGACGAGCAGTACTTC. The chain employs TRBV7-6 and TRBJ2-7, with TRBD1 matching over 8 bases. The CDR3 loop spans 14 amino acids. V lost 5 bases and J lost 5; bases outside the gene matches: 8. CDR1 is SGHVS and CDR2 is FNYEAQ in the germline V gene.